This T cell receptor beta chain comes out of a study of blood T cell repertoires in COVID-19. Overall study: Sources were T cells, B-cell-depleted T cells, or PBMCs; the material itself was cDNA or gDNA.

Original processing methods: Amplification with reference gene primers provided the estimates of nucleated cell counts. Profiled with immunoSEQ multiplex PCR; TCRdb holds only in-frame clones, not every one. The D gene and trimming were derived from the DNA, and the V and J assignments and clone size from that table. The repertoire holds around 190,000 clones, with roughly 80% as singletons. CDR3 length equals 15 residues. The junction had 5 bases not matched to a gene; V was cut back by 5 bases and J by 5 bases. Germline V CDR1 and CDR2: ENHRY, SYGVKD. This sequence originates from a woman between 45 and 65 years old with acute or convalescent COVID-19. Sequencing was done on a sample of peripheral blood. The rearrangement joins TRBV10-3 to TRBJ2-6, with 8 bases matching TRBD1. Written as DNA, the CDR3 is TGTGCCATCAGTCTAGGACAGGGAAGGGCCAACGTCCTGACTTTC. Translating it yields CAISLGQGRANVLTF.